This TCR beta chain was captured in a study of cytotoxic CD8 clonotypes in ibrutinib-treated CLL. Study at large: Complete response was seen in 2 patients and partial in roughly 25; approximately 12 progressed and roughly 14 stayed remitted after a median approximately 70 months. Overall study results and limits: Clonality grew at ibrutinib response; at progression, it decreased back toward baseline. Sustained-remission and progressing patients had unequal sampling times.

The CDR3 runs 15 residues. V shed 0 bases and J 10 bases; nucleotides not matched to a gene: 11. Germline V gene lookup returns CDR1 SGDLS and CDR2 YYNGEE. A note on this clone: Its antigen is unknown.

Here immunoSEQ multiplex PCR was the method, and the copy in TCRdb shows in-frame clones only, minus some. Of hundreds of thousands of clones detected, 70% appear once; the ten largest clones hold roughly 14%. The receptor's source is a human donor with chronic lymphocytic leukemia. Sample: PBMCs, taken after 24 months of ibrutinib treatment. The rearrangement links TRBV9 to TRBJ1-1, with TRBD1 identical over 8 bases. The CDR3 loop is CASSVAQGQALPAFF. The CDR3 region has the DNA TGTGCCAGCAGCGTAGCTCAGGGACAGGCCCTTCCAGCTTTCTTT. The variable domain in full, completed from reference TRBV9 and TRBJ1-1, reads DSGVTQTPKHLITATGQRVTLRCSPRSGDLSVYWYQQSLDQGLQFLIQYYNGEERAKGNILERFSAQQFPDLHSELNLSSLELGDSALYFCASSVAQGQALPAFFGQGTRLTVV.